The TCR beta chain described here comes from a study of tumor and adjacent non-tumor tissue in lung cancer. Study in general: Each sample yielded around 4.2 million productive TCRbeta reads on average.

The template was RNA from unsorted bulk tissue. Chemotherapy-naive patients with new lung cancer underwent thoracic surgery in China, August–late 2014. A modified ARM-PCR protocol with three rounds of nested PCR amplified TCRbeta. A single record per CDR3 protein comes from TCRdb applying MiXCR to the multiplex PCR reads. Found here are 200,000 to 250,000 distinct CDR3 sequences, over 55% of them singletons; the top ten hold about 25%. Germline CDR1 is SQVTM and CDR2 is ANQGSEA. The V and J ends lost 4 bases and 7 bases respectively, with 16 bases between them. The CDR3 extends over 13 amino acids. The sequence derives from a man in his fifties or sixties with non-small cell lung cancer. This chain connects TRBV29-1 to TRBJ1-1, with TRBD1 as a possible D gene (6 bases). Sequencing was carried out using lung tumor tissue. The CDR3 bases are TGCAGCGTTGCCGGACAGCAGAAGATTGAAGCTTTCTTT. This encodes CSVAGQQKIEAFF.